The clone carrying this TCR beta chain was observed a handful of times. Its antigen is unidentified. This sample was included in a study of regulatory T cells in long-lasting Graves disease. Whole-study context: Less than 3 months of antithyroid drugs had been taken by newly diagnosed Graves' patients.

Study conclusions and caveats: Preferential use of TRBV28, TRBJ1-2 and TRBJ2-5 was seen in persistent disease.

Noted time point: newly diagnosed GD, antithyroid drugs for less than 3 months. PBMC-derived RNA was used for the TCR library. Patient provenance is recorded as an endocrinology department in Xi'an, China. Peripheral blood, about 9 milliliters per patient, was collected in EDTA tubes. HTBI primers from iRepertoire and Arm-PCR of CDR3 regions yielded the TCR beta libraries. From the multiplex PCR reads, TCRdb called clonotypes with MiXCR, one entry per CDR3 protein. The table lists about 380,000 distinct CDR3 sequences, about 16% of them singletons, with about 20% in the top ten. Between the trimmed V and J ends, which lost 3 bases and 6 bases, there was a span of 24 bases. The germline CDR1 and CDR2 sequences are MDHEN and SYDVKM. CDR3 size: 17 residues.

The receptor's source is a female donor with Graves disease. Sample: peripheral blood mononuclear cells (PBMCs), taken at new diagnosis, from a patient treated with antithyroid drugs. J is TRBJ2-7 and V is TRBV28; D gene ambiguous. CDR3 amino acids: CASSFPSTYMGIGEQYF. The CDR3 DNA reads TGTGCCAGCAGTTTTCCCTCGACGTATATGGGGATAGGCGAGCAGTACTTC. The full variable domain, rest sourced from reference TRBV28 and TRBJ2-7, is DVKVTQSSRYLVKRTGEKVFLECVQDMDHENMFWYRQDPGLGLRLIYFSYDVKMKEKGDIPEGYSVSREKKERFSLILESASTNQTSMYLCASSFPSTYMGIGEQYFGPGTRLTVT.